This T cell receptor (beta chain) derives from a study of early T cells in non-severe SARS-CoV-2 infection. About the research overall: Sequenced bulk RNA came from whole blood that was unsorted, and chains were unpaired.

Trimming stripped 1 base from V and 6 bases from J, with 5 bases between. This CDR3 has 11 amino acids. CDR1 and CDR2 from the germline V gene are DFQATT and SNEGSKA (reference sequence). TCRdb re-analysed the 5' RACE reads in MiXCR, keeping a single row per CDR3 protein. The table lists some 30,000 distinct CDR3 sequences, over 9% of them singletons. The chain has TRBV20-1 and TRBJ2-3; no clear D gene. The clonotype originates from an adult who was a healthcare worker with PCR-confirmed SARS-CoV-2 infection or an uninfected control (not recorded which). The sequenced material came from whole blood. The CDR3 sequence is CSARVGDTQYF. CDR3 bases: TGCAGTGCTAGAGTGGGGGATACGCAGTATTTT.